The 29 T cell receptor beta chains below were found in one sample sequenced in a study of T cells in Graves' hyperthyroidism and ophthalmopathy. Amplification targeted TCR beta CDR3 regions from RNA transcripts. Researchers ran a first-round RT-PCR on the TCR CDR3 using the HTBI primer set. TCRdb passed the multiplex PCR reads through MiXCR, listing each CDR3 protein once. The sample lists under 750,000 distinct CDR3 sequences, roughly a sixth occurring once. The sequencing sample was made of blood. The receptors stem from a woman in her fifties or sixties with Graves' hyperthyroidism that later progressed to Graves' ophthalmopathy.

The rearrangement uses TRBV15 and TRBJ2-1; TRBD2 matches 13 bases. With V trimmed by 6 bases and J by 8 bases, 16 bases remained unmatched. Per germline, CDR1 LNHNV and CDR2 YYDKDF (reference sequence). There are 18 residues in the CDR3. CDR3 amino acids: CATRPGLAGRMLQYEQFF. The CDR3 DNA is TGTGCCACCAGACCGGGACTAGCGGGAAGGATGCTACAGTATGAGCAGTTCTTC.

This clonotype was seen ten or more times. The CDR3 DNA sequence: TGTGCCTGGAGTGAACAGGGTGCGCGGTACCAAGAGACCCAGTACTTC. It yields the protein CAWSEQGARYQETQYF. The rearrangement joins TRBV30 to TRBJ2-5; TRBD1 is a possible D gene (6 bases). The length of the CDR3 is 16 residues. Germline V gene data show CDR1 as GTSNPN and CDR2 as SVGIG (reference sequence). Trimming took 1 base from V and 0 from J, leaving 15 bases between them.

V usage is TRBV5-1 and J usage is TRBJ2-1; unclear D gene. Trimming took 0 bases from V and 10 from J, leaving 8 bases between them. Germline-derived CDR1 and CDR2 are SGHRS and YFSETQ. There are 12 residues in the CDR3. The CDR3: CASSLGVFEQFF. The CDR3 DNA sequence: TGCGCCAGCAGCTTGGGGGTTTTCGAGCAGTTCTTC.

This clonotype was observed at least ten times. V and J are TRBV20-1 and TRBJ1-1; no reliable D call. V lost 4 bases, J lost 1 base, and 13 bases lay in between. The germline V gene has CDR1 DFQATT and CDR2 SNEGSKA (reference sequence). This CDR3 comprises 14 residues. This CDR3 is CSANLFAENTEAFF. As DNA, the CDR3 is TGCAGTGCTAACCTATTCGCCGAGAACACTGAAGCTTTCTTT.

This clonotype was seen a few times. This chain links TRBV9 with TRBJ2-2; no firm D call. The CDR3 is 14 residues long. Looked up from germline, CDR1 is SGDLS and CDR2 is YYNGEE. Trimming left V 6 bases short and J 1 base short, with 10 bases between. The DNA of the CDR3 is TGTGCCAGCACCAGCGTACAGAACACCGGGGAGCTGTTTTTT. This encodes CASTSVQNTGELFF.

This rearrangement joins TRBV6-1 to TRBJ1-1; D is undetermined. The germline V gene encodes CDR1 MNHNS and CDR2 SASEGT. V was pared by 8 bases and J by 1 base, with 8 bases between. The CDR3 totals 12 residues. The CDR3 here is CASRFRNTEAFF. The CDR3 nucleotides read TGTGCCAGCCGCTTCCGGAACACTGAAGCTTTCTTT.

V is TRBV7-6 and J is TRBJ2-1; 7 positions match TRBD1. The V and J ends lost 6 bases and 0 bases, in that order; junction bases with no gene match: 8. CDR3 length equals 16 residues. From germline, CDR1 is SGHVS and CDR2 FNYEAQ. CDR3 sequence: CASRRSTGDSYNEQFF. The DNA of the CDR3 is TGTGCCAGCAGGCGTTCAACAGGGGACTCCTACAATGAGCAGTTCTTC.

There are many counts of this clonotype. This sequence joins TRBV7-2 and TRBJ2-3; 11 positions match TRBD2. Germline CDR1 and CDR2: SGHTA and FQGNSA. This CDR3 has 14 amino acids. The ends lost 4 bases at V and 4 bases at J; junction bases unmatched: 1. The CDR3 protein is CASSSTSGADTQYF. CDR3 in DNA: TGTGCCAGCAGCTCGACTAGCGGGGCAGATACGCAGTATTTT.

The chain couples TRBV20-1 to TRBJ1-1, with D tentatively TRBD1 (5 bases). V was shortened by 5 bases and J by 3 bases, with 16 bases between the two germline ends. The CDR3 is 14 amino acids. Germline V gene lookup returns CDR1 DFQATT and CDR2 SNEGSKA (reference sequence). CDR3 sequence reads: CSARTPGGYTEAFF. Written as DNA, the CDR3 is TGCAGTGCTCGAACCCCGGGGGGGTACACTGAAGCTTTCTTT.

This clonotype has only a few counts. The rearrangement uses TRBV27 and TRBJ2-3, with 10 bases aligning to TRBD2. V shed 3 bases and J 6 bases; nucleotides not matched to a gene: 6. Germline loops: CDR1 MNHEY, CDR2 SMNVEV (reference sequence). This CDR3 region has 15 residues. This CDR3 reads CASSFERGGFDTQYF. The DNA of the CDR3 is TGTGCCAGCAGTTTCGAGCGGGGGGGATTCGATACGCAGTATTTT.

This clonotype was detected ten times or more. The chain combines TRBV29-1 with TRBJ1-2; possible D gene TRBD1, 5 bases. CDR3 length: 13 amino acids. Trimming removed 7 bases from V and 2 bases from J, with 14 bases in between. Germline V lookup: CDR1 SQVTM, CDR2 ANQGSEA. This chain's CDR3 is CSAGTGSNYGYTF. DNA for the CDR3: TGCAGCGCAGGGACCGGCTCCAACTATGGCTACACCTTC.

At least ten counts were recorded for this clonotype. V and J are TRBV6-1 and TRBJ1-2; TRBD1 matches at 9 bases. The CDR3 consists of 16 residues. Germline trimming cut 5 bases from V and 2 bases from J; bases unmatched to any gene: 9. The germline CDR1 and CDR2 sequences are MNHNS and SASEGT. Written as DNA, the CDR3 is TGTGCCAGCAGTCCCTTGGGGACAGGGTCGAACTATGGCTACACCTTC. It is translated as CASSPLGTGSNYGYTF.

The chain carries TRBV7-6 and TRBJ2-2; 11 bases are shared with TRBD1. The V segment lost 5 bases and the J segment 4 bases; nucleotides outside the gene matches: 3. The CDR3 runs 15 residues. In germline, CDR1 is SGHVS, CDR2 FNYEAQ. The CDR3 bases are TGTGCCAGCAGCGAGGGGACAGGGGGCACCGGGGAGCTGTTTTTT. Translated, it gives CASSEGTGGTGELFF.

This clonotype was detected only a few times. This chain links TRBV20-1 with TRBJ2-2; D is perhaps TRBD2 (6 bases). The V gene's germline CDR1 is DFQATT and CDR2 SNEGSKA (reference sequence). CDR3 length: 14 amino acids. Trimming took 1 base from V and 5 from J, leaving 11 bases between them. This CDR3 is CSARGAGTTGELFF. The CDR3 nucleotides are TGCAGTGCTAGAGGAGCCGGGACTACCGGGGAGCTGTTTTTT.

Ten or more counts support this clonotype. The J gene is TRBJ2-1, the V gene TRBV7-9, with unresolved D. CDR1 and CDR2 from the germline V gene are SEHNR and FQNEAQ (reference sequence). The CDR3 totals 15 residues. Trimming left V 5 bases short and J 4 bases short, with 15 bases between. Here the CDR3 reads CASSPSVTTYNEQFF. In DNA, the CDR3 is TGTGCCAGCAGCCCGAGCGTTACGACATACAATGAGCAGTTCTTC.

This chain joins TRBV5-6 and TRBJ1-4; D may be TRBD1 (6 bases). CDR1 and CDR2 (germline): SGHDT, YYEEEE. CDR3 length equals 16 residues. V lost 0 bases and J 5 bases, leaving 14 bases between the germline ends. The DNA for the CDR3 is TGTGCCAGCAGCTTGGTGATGGGGGCAGGAAATGAAAAACTGTTTTTT. This encodes CASSLVMGAGNEKLFF.

The sample holds a few counts of this clonotype. The V call is TRBV7-8, the J call TRBJ1-6, with TRBD1 matching 7 bases. This CDR3 has 15 amino acids. Trimming at V came to 4 bases and at J to 5 bases, leaving 5 bases not matched to a gene. Germline CDR1 reads SGHVS; CDR2 reads FQNEAQ. CDR3 DNA: TGTGCCAGCAGCTCCGCAGGGGGGCATAATTCACCCCTCCACTTT. Encoded protein: CASSSAGGHNSPLHF.

This clonotype was found many times. The CDR3 loop is CASRATGSTNTEAFF. The CDR3 bases are TGTGCCAGCAGAGCGACAGGGTCGACGAACACTGAAGCTTTCTTT. The V call is TRBV7-9, the J call TRBJ1-1; the match to TRBD1 covers 7 bases. The junction had 8 bases not matched to a gene; V was cut back by 6 bases and J by 1 base. CDR1 SEHNR and CDR2 FQNEAQ come from the germline V gene (reference sequence). The CDR3 is made up of 15 amino acids. The whole variable domain, filled in from reference TRBV7-9 and TRBJ1-1, reads DTGVSQNPRHKITKRGQNVTFRCDPISEHNRLYWYRQTLGQGPEFLTYFQNEAQLEKSRLLSDRFSAERPKGSFSTLEIQRTEQGDSAMYLCASRATGSTNTEAFFGQGTRLTVV.

This clonotype was counted at least ten times. The J gene is TRBJ1-1, the V gene TRBV5-1; TRBD1 is a possible D gene (6 bases). The CDR3 totals 15 residues. The germline V gene has CDR1 SGHRS and CDR2 YFSETQ. Deletions cut 4 bases from V and 4 bases from J, with 17 bases between. The CDR3 region is CASSRQAPGVTEAFF. CDR3 bases: TGCGCCAGCAGCCGACAGGCACCTGGGGTCACTGAAGCTTTCTTT. Combining the CDR3 with reference TRBV5-1 and TRBJ1-1 gives the whole variable domain KAGVTQTPRYLIKTRGQQVTLSCSPISGHRSVSWYQQTPGQGLQFLFEYFSETQRNKGNFPGRFSGRQFSNSRSEMNVSTLELGDSALYLCASSRQAPGVTEAFFGQGTRLTVV.

This clonotype showed up many times. The V call is TRBV6-5, the J call TRBJ2-7; TRBD1 matches 8 bases. CDR1 is MNHEY, CDR2 SVGAGI, per germline. Trimming cost V 0 bases and J 4 bases; bases outside gene matches: 8. The CDR3 is made up of 16 amino acids. The CDR3 region has the DNA TGTGCCAGCAGTTACTCTTCAGCTGGACAGGGTTACGAGCAGTACTTC. This codes for CASSYSSAGQGYEQYF.

J is TRBJ1-4 and V is TRBV15, with a weak D call TRBD1 (5 bases). The CDR3 length is 15 residues. V shed 1 base and J shed 6 bases, with 12 bases lying between them. The germline CDR1 and CDR2 sequences are LNHNV and YYDKDF (reference sequence). The DNA for the CDR3 is TGTGCCACCAGCAGAGCGGGACGGGCTGATGAAAAACTGTTTTTT. It is translated as CATSRAGRADEKLFF.

CDR3: CASSLASGGAVDYEQYF. The CDR3 nucleotides are TGTGCCAGCAGCTTGGCTAGCGGGGGGGCCGTGGACTACGAGCAGTACTTC. The chain employs TRBV5-4 and TRBJ2-7, with 12 nucleotides matching TRBD2. This CDR3 comprises 17 residues. Germline V gene data show CDR1 as SGHNT and CDR2 as YYREEE (reference sequence). After removal of 0 bases from V and 3 bases from J, the junction contained 7 bases not matched to a gene.

The V call is TRBV7-9, the J call TRBJ1-5, with D perhaps TRBD1 (5 bases). The V gene's germline CDR1 is SEHNR and CDR2 FQNEAQ (reference sequence). This CDR3 is built from 14 residues. V shed 4 bases and J shed 5 bases, with 12 bases lying between them. In DNA, the CDR3 is TGTGCCAGCAGCTGGGACTACCAGGATCAGCCCCAGCATTTT. Its protein product is CASSWDYQDQPQHF.

This clonotype is a singleton in its sample. The chain links TRBV24-1 to TRBJ1-5; D not certain. The germline V gene encodes CDR1 KGHDR and CDR2 SFDVKD. This CDR3 comprises 13 residues. Between the trimmed V and J ends, which lost 9 bases and 1 base, there was a span of 9 bases. The DNA of the CDR3 is TGTGCCACCTTTGGTGTGAGCAATCAGCCCCAGCATTTT. Protein: CATFGVSNQPQHF.

Points on this clonotype: One base away lies a much larger clone, so this may be a sequencing read error. The chain combines TRBV30 with TRBJ2-7; D is possibly TRBD1 (5 bases). In germline, CDR1 is GTSNPN, CDR2 SVGIG (reference sequence). There are 14 residues in the CDR3. The CDR3: CAWSPRDYSYKQYF. CDR3 in DNA: TGTGCCTGGAGTCCCAGGGATTACTCCTACAAGCAGTACTTC.

This clonotype was seen a few times. V gene TRBV5-1 combines with J gene TRBJ1-1, with D tentatively TRBD1 (5 bases). Germline CDR1 reads SGHRS; CDR2 reads YFSETQ. Trimming pared 5 bases from V and 5 bases from J, leaving 16 bases between. This CDR3 has 14 amino acids. CDR3 amino acids: CASRGEERSTEAFF. The CDR3 nucleotides are TGCGCCAGCAGAGGGGAGGAAAGATCGACTGAAGCTTTCTTT.

This clonotype has just a few counts. V gene TRBV5-1 combines with J gene TRBJ1-4; D may be TRBD1 (5 bases). V lost 2 bases, J lost 6 bases, and 11 bases lay in between. CDR3 length equals 14 residues. Germline V gene data show CDR1 as SGHRS and CDR2 as YFSETQ. The CDR3 sequence is CASSFGTADEKLFF. The CDR3 nucleotides are TGCGCCAGCAGCTTCGGGACGGCTGATGAAAAACTGTTTTTT. Complete variable domain (other parts from reference TRBV5-1 and TRBJ1-4): KAGVTQTPRYLIKTRGQQVTLSCSPISGHRSVSWYQQTPGQGLQFLFEYFSETQRNKGNFPGRFSGRQFSNSRSEMNVSTLELGDSALYLCASSFGTADEKLFFGSGTQLSVL.

The chain recombines TRBV27 with TRBJ2-7; 10 positions agree with TRBD1. V shed 6 bases, J shed 3 bases, and the junction held 8 bases outside the gene matches. The V gene's germline CDR1 is MNHEY and CDR2 SMNVEV (reference sequence). The CDR3 is 15 residues long. CDR3 residues: CASSTPGTGVYEQYF. The CDR3 DNA follows: TGTGCCAGCAGCACCCCCGGGACAGGGGTCTACGAGCAGTACTTC.

This clonotype was recorded at least ten times. A read error may account for a junction end that differs from germline. The chain has TRBV14 and TRBJ1-4, with 7 bases matching TRBD1. Germline CDR1 SGHDN, CDR2 FVKESK. This CDR3 is 15 amino acids long. CDR3 nucleotides: TGCGCCAGCAGCCAAGGGGGGACAGCAAATGAAAAACTGTTTTTT. This gives the protein CASSQGGTANEKLFF.